A single sample gave rise to the 2 T cell receptor beta chains below, sequenced in a study of PD-1 and CTLA-4 blockade in melanoma. Method: immunoSEQ multiplex PCR; TCRdb's copy keeps in-frame clones and lacks some. The sample holds tens of thousands of clones; approximately 90% are singletons and the top ten take approximately 6.4%. The sequencing used CD8+ T cells from peripheral blood, collected from a patient given anti-PD-1 treatment. The receptors were gathered from a human donor with melanoma.

This chain links TRBV12-3 or TRBV12-4 with TRBJ2-2; 8 nucleotides align to TRBD1. The CDR3 runs to 13 residues. The CDR3 sequence is CALQGANTGELFF. The CDR3 DNA sequence: TGTGCATTACAGGGGGCGAACACCGGGGAGCTGTTTTTT.

This clone came up once. The chain couples TRBV5-1 to TRBJ1-1; D gene uncertain. V lost 5 bases to trimming and J lost 0 bases, with 14 bases between them. Germline V gene data show CDR1 as SGHRS and CDR2 as YFSETQ. The length of the CDR3 is 15 residues. CDR3 in DNA: TGCGCCAGCAGTTCCTCGGGGAACATGAACACTGAAGCTTTCTTT. This codes for CASSSSGNMNTEAFF.